A single sample is the source of the 10 T cell receptor beta chains below, sequenced in a study of blood T cell repertoires in COVID-19. Libraries were prepared by immunoSEQ multiplex PCR; TCRdb keeps only in-frame clonotypes and omits some of them. The data hold 250,000 or so clones, with 88% observed a single time. The specimen sequenced was peripheral blood. These receptors were obtained from a woman in her twenties or thirties with COVID-19, enrolled during active disease.

The gene calls are TRBV10-3 and TRBJ1-2; maybe TRBD1 (6 bases). The CDR3 is 14 amino acids. The germline V gene has CDR1 ENHRY and CDR2 SYGVKD. The V end lost 11 bases, the J end lost 2 bases, and 18 bases lay between the germline ends. The DNA for the CDR3 is TGTGCCTCTGTGCGCGGACAGAACAACTATGGCTACACCTTC. Translated, it gives CASVRGQNNYGYTF.

The chain couples TRBV4-3 to TRBJ2-3; TRBD2 aligns across 12 bases. The CDR3 sequence is 19 residues long. The V gene's germline CDR1 is LGHNA and CDR2 YSLEER. J was trimmed by 2 bases and V by 4 bases; bases with no gene match: 13. CDR3 coding DNA: TGCGCCAGCAGCCCGAGGAGGACTAGCGGGATCTCTTCCACAGATACGCAGTATTTT. It is translated as CASSPRRTSGISSTDTQYF.

The chain recombines TRBV3-1 (or the pseudogene TRBV3-2) with TRBJ1-2; the match to TRBD1 covers 8 bases. The CDR3 has 14 amino acids. Germline V gives CDR1 LGHDT, CDR2 YNNKEL (reference sequence). J gave up 13 bases and V 4 bases, and 14 bases lay outside the gene matches. CDR3 region: CASSPKTDRDRLTF. CDR3 nucleotides: TGTGCCAGCAGCCCTAAGACCGACAGGGACAGGCTCACCTTC.

The chain links TRBV11-2 to TRBJ2-3; D not resolved. Germline V lookup: CDR1 SGHAT, CDR2 FQNNGV. The V end was cut by 0 bases, the J end by 0 bases, with 4 bases between. The CDR3 totals 14 residues. The CDR3 loop reads CASSLDPSTDTQYF. The CDR3 coding sequence is TGTGCCAGCAGCTTAGATCCTAGCACAGATACGCAGTATTTT. The full variable domain, in which reference TRBV11-2 and TRBJ2-3 provide the parts outside the CDR3, is EAGVAQSPRYKIIEKRQSVAFWCNPISGHATLYWYQQILGQGPKLLIQFQNNGVVDDSQLPKDRFSAERLKGVDSTLKIQPAKLEDSAVYLCASSLDPSTDTQYFGPGTRLTVL.

The rearrangement joins TRBV29-1 to TRBJ1-2; TRBD1 matches 10 bases. The CDR3 has 13 residues. Germline lookup yields CDR1 SQVTM and CDR2 ANQGSEA. Trimming at V came to 7 bases and at J to 4 bases, leaving 6 bases not matched to a gene. The CDR3, as DNA: TGCAGCGCTGGACAGGGGGGCATCTATGGCTACACCTTC. Protein sequence: CSAGQGGIYGYTF.

The J gene is TRBJ1-1, the V gene TRBV21-1; TRBD1 is taken as the D call from the table, unchecked against the DNA. TRBV21-1 represents a pseudogene. The CDR3 is 18 amino acids. CDR3 loop: CASSPGQGLDRKHTEAFF. The CDR3 nucleotides are TGTGCCAGCTCGCCGGGACAGGGTCTCGACCGGAAACACACTGAAGCTTTCTTT.

The rearrangement links TRBV6-5 to TRBJ1-1, with a tentative D call TRBD1 (5 bases). The germline CDR1 and CDR2 sequences are MNHEY and SVGAGI. The V end was cut by 1 base, the J end by 4 bases, with 10 bases between. The CDR3 is 14 residues long. CDR3 region: CASSYFGGFTEAFF. The CDR3 region has the DNA TGTGCCAGCAGTTACTTTGGGGGGTTCACTGAAGCTTTCTTT.

The V gene is TRBV3-1 (or the pseudogene TRBV3-2), the J gene TRBJ2-1, with D possibly matching TRBD2 (6 bases). CDR3 length: 15 residues. V was pared by 4 bases and J by 10 bases, with 20 bases between. Germline lookup yields CDR1 LGHDT and CDR2 YNNKEL (reference sequence). DNA for the CDR3: TGTGCCAGCAGCCGGGCGGGGACGGCCCAAAACGAGCAGTTCTTC. As protein: CASSRAGTAQNEQFF.

The chain combines TRBV19 with TRBJ2-5; D remains unclear. This CDR3 is built from 15 residues. V was shortened by 4 bases and J by 4 bases, with 16 bases between the two germline ends. Per germline, CDR1 LNHDA and CDR2 SQIVND (reference sequence). DNA of the CDR3: TGTGCCAGTAGTACCGCCGCGTCTTTCGGAGAGACCCAGTACTTC. It yields the protein CASSTAASFGETQYF.

The rearrangement links TRBV21-1 to TRBJ2-7; TRBD2 is the table's D call, not checked against the DNA. TRBV21-1 is a documented pseudogene. CDR3 length: 18 residues. Here the CDR3 reads CASSNGTSGTNKTYEQYV. CDR3 in DNA: TGTGCCAGCAGCAACGGGACTAGCGGGACGAACAAGACCTACGAGCAGTACGTC.